The 28 T cell receptor beta chains in this list originate from one sample, sequenced in a study of cytomegalovirus exposure and HLA in healthy donors. PCR amplification relied on 60 Vbeta primers (plus 13 Jbeta primers). Only in-frame clones appear in the TCRdb table, and some are missing; sequencing was by immunoSEQ multiplex PCR. Of roughly 140,000 clones in the sample, 78% are singletons; the top ten hold approximately 2.5%. Input material: PBMCs. The source of these receptors is a young woman in good health and CMV-seropositive.

This chain uses TRBV5-5 with TRBJ2-7; a possible D gene is TRBD1 (6 bases). This CDR3 is built from 14 residues. Germline V gene data show CDR1 as SGHKS and CDR2 as YYEKEE (reference sequence). V was pared by 5 bases and J by 2 bases, with 14 bases between. For the CDR3, the DNA is TGTGCCAGCAGGAACTTCGACAGGCCCTACGAGCAGTACTTC. Its translation is CASRNFDRPYEQYF.

This clone turned up a few times. This chain links TRBV7-6 with TRBJ2-7, with a weak D call TRBD2 (5 bases). Trimming removed 5 bases from V and 6 bases from J, with 14 bases in between. The germline V gene has CDR1 SGHVS and CDR2 FNYEAQ. This CDR3 has 13 amino acids. The CDR3 protein is CASSRETKREQYF. The CDR3 nucleotides are TGTGCCAGCAGCAGGGAGACTAAACGCGAGCAGTACTTC.

The CDR3 is CASSENRDNEQFF. The CDR3 coding sequence is TGTGCCAGCAGTGAAAACAGGGACAATGAGCAGTTCTTC. The J gene is TRBJ2-1, the V gene TRBV2; weak D call: TRBD1 (6 bases). The CDR3 contains 13 residues. Germline CDR1 and CDR2: SNHLY and FYNNEI. V lost 2 bases, J lost 5 bases, and 7 bases lay in between.

This clone has only one observation. The CDR3 DNA follows: TGCAGCGTTGAGATGGGAGTCGGCAATCAGCCCCAGCATTTT. The encoded protein is CSVEMGVGNQPQHF. The genes are TRBV29-1 and TRBJ1-5; no reliable D call. The CDR3 totals 14 residues. Germline values: CDR1 SQVTM, CDR2 ANQGSEA. Trimming stripped 3 bases from V and 2 bases from J, with 11 bases between.

The V call is TRBV19, the J call TRBJ2-5, with D unclear. The CDR3 sequence is 16 residues long. CDR1 and CDR2 (germline): LNHDA, SQIVND (reference sequence). Between the trimmed V and J ends, which lost 4 bases and 1 base, there was a span of 16 bases. In DNA form, the CDR3 reads TGTGCCAGTAGTAAAATGACAAGGTTGAGCCAAGAGACCCAGTACTTC. Translating gives CASSKMTRLSQETQYF.

The chain combines TRBV14 with TRBJ1-1; D possibly corresponds to TRBD1 (6 bases). Germline CDR1 reads SGHDN; CDR2 reads FVKESK. V lost 6 bases to trimming and J lost 7 bases, with 9 bases between them. This CDR3 is built from 11 residues. CDR3 sequence: CASSRGHEAFF. DNA for the CDR3: TGTGCCAGCAGTAGGGGACATGAAGCTTTCTTT. The full variable domain, completed using reference TRBV14 and TRBJ1-1, is EAGVTQFPSHSVIEKGQTVTLRCDPISGHDNLYWYRRVMGKEIKFLLHFVKESKQDESGMPNNRFLAERTGGTYSTLKVQPAELEDSGVYFCASSRGHEAFFGQGTRLTVV.

Of note for this clone: At one of its ends the junction is not consistent with the germline gene, which may arise from a read error. This rearrangement joins TRBV7-8 to TRBJ2-1, with 10 bases aligning to TRBD2. CDR1 and CDR2 (germline): SGHVS, FQNEAQ. This CDR3 has 14 residues. The CDR3 bases are TGTGCCAGCAGATTAGCGGGGGGAGGTAATGAGCAGTTCTTC. Its translation is CASRLAGGGNEQFF. The full variable domain, in which reference TRBV7-8 and TRBJ2-1 provide the parts outside the CDR3, is GAGVSQSPRYKVAKRGQDVALRCDPISGHVSLFWYQQALGQGPEFLTYFQNEAQLDKSGLPSDRFFAERPEGSVSTLKIQRTQQEDSAVYLCASRLAGGGNEQFFGPGTRLTVL.

Turning to this clone: This CDR3 is also generated by other DNA sequences in the sample. This CDR3 is CATSRDLGTGTSRNQPQHF. In DNA, the CDR3 is TGTGCCACCAGCAGAGATCTGGGGACAGGCACGAGCCGCAATCAGCCCCAGCATTTT. The chain is built from TRBV15 and TRBJ1-5; TRBD1 matches 8 bases. After removal of 0 bases from V and 2 bases from J, the junction contained 12 bases not matched to a gene. The V gene's germline CDR1 is LNHNV and CDR2 YYDKDF (reference sequence). This CDR3 comprises 19 residues.

V is TRBV5-1 and J is TRBJ1-5; TRBD1 matches 8 bases. CDR1 and CDR2 from the germline V gene are SGHRS and YFSETQ. Trimming cost V 0 bases and J 6 bases; bases outside gene matches: 5. CDR3 length: 15 amino acids. The CDR3 DNA reads as TGCGCCAGCAGCTTGGCTGGACAGGGAGGTCAGCCCCAGCATTTT. It is translated as CASSLAGQGGQPQHF.

The CDR3 bases are TGTGCCAGCAGTGAAAGGACTAGCGGGGGGGCCTTGTGGGAGACCCAGTACTTC. This codes for CASSERTSGGALWETQYF. This chain uses TRBV6-1 with TRBJ2-5, with TRBD2 identical over 15 bases. Germline CDR1 MNHNS, CDR2 SASEGT. The CDR3 spans 18 residues. Trimming removed 2 bases from V and 5 bases from J; junction bases left unmatched: 9.

The chain couples TRBV7-2 to TRBJ2-1, with 9 bases that match TRBD1. The CDR3 covers 16 residues. The J segment lost 2 bases and the V segment lost 6 bases, leaving 8 bases of the junction unmatched. Germline-derived CDR1 and CDR2 are SGHTA and FQGNSA. CDR3 sequence reads: CASSSPGQGTYNEQFF. The CDR3, as DNA: TGTGCCAGCAGTTCCCCGGGACAGGGCACCTACAATGAGCAGTTCTTC.

The rearrangement joins TRBV7-9 to TRBJ2-5; D is possibly TRBD1 (5 bases). CDR3 size: 14 residues. The ends were cut back, 1 base at V and 5 bases at J, with 11 bases in the middle. CDR1 and CDR2 (germline): SEHNR, FQNEAQ (reference sequence). CDR3 amino acids: CASSLVSRAETQYF. DNA of the CDR3: TGTGCCAGCAGCTTAGTTAGCAGGGCGGAGACCCAGTACTTC.

V and J are TRBV6-1 and TRBJ1-2; the D gene is possibly TRBD1 (5 bases). The germline gives CDR1 MNHNS, CDR2 SASEGT. Trimming cost V 6 bases and J 7 bases, with 12 bases left between them. The CDR3 spans 12 residues. Written as DNA, the CDR3 is TGTGCCAGCAGGCGGGGCCCCACTGGCTACACCTTC. Protein: CASRRGPTGYTF.

The chain has TRBV9 and TRBJ2-3; a weak D match, TRBD2 (6 bases). Germline values: CDR1 SGDLS, CDR2 YYNGEE. The CDR3 runs 16 residues. Trimming took 3 bases from V and 1 from J, leaving 15 bases between them. For the CDR3, the DNA is TGTGCCAGCAGCGCCATAGGTGGAGGGGGCACAGATACGCAGTATTTT. It codes for CASSAIGGGGTDTQYF. Using reference TRBV9 and TRBJ2-3 for the parts outside the CDR3, the full variable domain is DSGVTQTPKHLITATGQRVTLRCSPRSGDLSVYWYQQSLDQGLQFLIQYYNGEERAKGNILERFSAQQFPDLHSELNLSSLELGDSALYFCASSAIGGGGTDTQYFGPGTRLTVL.

CDR3 bases: TGCGCCAGCAGCTTGGGGCAGGCTTCTGGAAACACCATATATTTT. Its protein product is CASSLGQASGNTIYF. This chain uses TRBV5-1 with TRBJ1-3; D is ambiguous. Trimming took 0 bases from V and 1 from J, leaving 8 bases between them. Per the germline V gene, CDR1 is SGHRS and CDR2 is YFSETQ. CDR3 size: 15 residues.

V and J are TRBV7-8 and TRBJ2-3; D gene unclear. The CDR3 is 16 amino acids. Germline loops: CDR1 SGHVS, CDR2 FQNEAQ. Trimming shortened V by 3 bases and J by 1 base, and 14 bases separated the two germline ends. The CDR3, as DNA: TGTGCCAGCAGCTTTTTTTTGCCCGGAGGCACAGATACGCAGTATTTT. Protein product: CASSFFLPGGTDTQYF.

Written as DNA, the CDR3 is TGTGCCAGCAGTTCTTTAATCACCGGGGAGCTGTTTTTT. This sequence encodes CASSSLITGELFF. V is TRBV6-1 and J is TRBJ2-2; D uncertain. Trimming took 5 bases from V and 4 from J, leaving 8 bases between them. The CDR3 runs to 13 residues. In germline, CDR1 is MNHNS, CDR2 SASEGT.

The chain combines TRBV19 with TRBJ1-6; no definite D call. Trimming removed 6 bases from V and 3 bases from J, with 12 bases in between. The V gene's germline CDR1 is LNHDA and CDR2 SQIVND (reference sequence). The CDR3 has 15 residues. CDR3 protein: CASSPSVSYNSPLHF. CDR3 coding DNA: TGTGCCAGTAGCCCATCCGTCAGCTATAATTCACCCCTCCACTTT.

V gene TRBV29-1 combines with J gene TRBJ1-2; TRBD1 matches 9 bases. The CDR3 runs to 13 residues. The V and J ends lost 4 bases and 2 bases, in that order; junction bases with no gene match: 2. CDR1 and CDR2 (germline): SQVTM, ANQGSEA. The CDR3 bases are TGCAGCGTTGGGACAGGGGTAAACTATGGCTACACCTTC. Protein product: CSVGTGVNYGYTF. Full variable domain (rest looked up from reference TRBV29-1 and TRBJ1-2): SAVISQKPSRDICQRGTSLTIQCQVDSQVTMMFWYRQQPGQSLTLIATANQGSEATYESGFVIDKFPISRPNLTFSTLTVSNMSPEDSSIYLCSVGTGVNYGYTFGSGTRLTVV.

The gene calls are TRBV28 and TRBJ1-1, with D unclear. This CDR3 is 12 amino acids long. The V gene's germline CDR1 is MDHEN and CDR2 SYDVKM. The CDR3 sequence: CLSQSANTEAFF. For the CDR3, the DNA is TGTCTGTCCCAGTCTGCGAACACTGAAGCTTTCTTT.

The V and J genes are TRBV4-1 and TRBJ1-6; D possibly corresponds to TRBD1 (5 bases). The CDR3 consists of 14 residues. Per germline, CDR1 MGHRA and CDR2 YSYEKL. The ends were cut back, 4 bases at V and 7 bases at J, with 11 bases in the middle. The CDR3 spells CASSPPTANSPLHF. In nucleotides, the CDR3 is TGCGCCAGCAGCCCACCGACAGCAAATTCACCCCTCCACTTT.

The V call is TRBV5-1, the J call TRBJ2-2; a weak D match, TRBD1 (5 bases). The CDR3 extends over 17 amino acids. Germline V CDR1 and CDR2: SGHRS, YFSETQ. Trimming took off 2 bases at V and 4 bases at J, with 18 bases between the two ends. The CDR3 DNA reads TGCGCCAGCAGCTTTGGACAACTCGAGACAGTCACCGGGGAGCTGTTTTTT. Protein product: CASSFGQLETVTGELFF.

The chain uses TRBV10-3 and TRBJ1-3, with D possibly being TRBD1 (6 bases). This CDR3 has 13 amino acids. Germline CDR1 reads ENHRY; CDR2 reads SYGVKD. V was clipped by 8 bases and J by 0 bases, with 8 bases between them. The CDR3 bases are TGTGCCATCGGACAGACCTCTGGAAACACCATATATTTT. Translation: CAIGQTSGNTIYF.

The chain has TRBV5-4 and TRBJ2-5; TRBD2 is a possible D gene (5 bases). This CDR3 region has 14 residues. The germline V and J ends were trimmed by 1 base and 4 bases, with 11 bases remaining between them. The germline CDR1 and CDR2 sequences are SGHNT and YYREEE (reference sequence). The CDR3 loop is CASSLSIRGETQYF. The CDR3 DNA sequence: TGTGCCAGCAGCTTGTCTATCCGGGGAGAGACCCAGTACTTC.

This clone has only a few counts. The chain is built from TRBV19 and TRBJ1-4; TRBD1 matches at 8 bases. The CDR3 extends over 15 amino acids. J gave up 2 bases and V 5 bases, and 4 bases lay outside the gene matches. Germline V gives CDR1 LNHDA, CDR2 SQIVND (reference sequence). Here the CDR3 reads CASSPRQGTNEKLFF. The CDR3, as DNA: TGTGCCAGTAGTCCGAGACAGGGGACTAATGAAAAACTGTTTTTT.

CDR3 protein: CASSYAGTGGRSPLHF. CDR3 DNA: TGTGCCAGCAGTTATGCCGGGACAGGGGGTCGTTCACCCCTCCACTTT. The V call is TRBV6-5, the J call TRBJ1-6; 11 bases are a match to TRBD1. This CDR3 has 16 amino acids. Per germline, CDR1 MNHEY and CDR2 SVGAGI. Losses at the gene ends were 3 bases for V and 9 bases for J; bases not matched to a gene: 7.

The V gene is TRBV27, the J gene TRBJ2-7; TRBD1 agrees at 11 bases. Germline V gives CDR1 MNHEY, CDR2 SMNVEV (reference sequence). After removal of 8 bases from V and 2 bases from J, the junction contained 5 bases not matched to a gene. The CDR3 has 14 amino acids. CDR3 sequence reads: CASRPGQGAYEQYF. In nucleotides, the CDR3 is TGTGCCAGCCGACCGGGACAGGGGGCCTACGAGCAGTACTTC.

This clone was counted between two and nine times. V is TRBV5-6 and J is TRBJ1-1; unclear D gene. CDR1 SGHDT and CDR2 YYEEEE come from the germline V gene. The CDR3 runs 11 residues. V was shortened by 0 bases and J by 7 bases, with 4 bases between the two germline ends. The DNA for the CDR3 is TGTGCCAGCAGCTTGGATCGTGAAGCTTTCTTT. This encodes CASSLDREAFF.